Listed below are T cell receptor beta chains from one sample, sequenced in a study of blood T cell repertoires in COVID-19. Only in-frame clones appear in the TCRdb table, and some are missing; sequencing was by immunoSEQ multiplex PCR. The sample shows over 200,000 clones, about 84% of them seen only once. The sample consisted of PBMCs or T cells enriched from blood (not recorded which). The receptors shown here come from a man aged 55 to 70 who had recovered from COVID-19. Each CDR3 is given with its conserved first and last residue. Fields, in order: clone size, D gene, CDR3 length, V gene, J gene, CDR3 DNA, CDR3 protein. The D gene is left open where the match is weak. Clone size is stated in some rows and not others, as once, few, many or a class when expanded.

>-|-|14|TRBV7-9|TRBJ1-3
TGTGCCAGCAGCTTACAAAATGCGGGAAACACCATATATTTT
CASSLQNAGNTIYF
>-|TRBD2|17|TRBV4-3|TRBJ2-1
TGCGCCAGCAGCCGGCTAGCGGGGGGATTTTCCTACAATGAGCAGTTCTTC
CASSRLAGGFSYNEQFF
>few|TRBD1|14|TRBV11-3|TRBJ1-2
TGTGCCAGCAGCTTAGACGGACAGGGCGATGGCTACACCTTC
CASSLDGQGDGYTF
>-|TRBD1|13|TRBV5-1|TRBJ1-4
TGCGCCAGCTCCCAGGGGGCGGGGGAAAAACTGTTTTTT
CASSQGAGEKLFF
>few|TRBD1|16|TRBV11-2|TRBJ2-3
TGTGCCAGCAGACAGGGGAGAGGGGGCCGGATAGATACGCAGTATTTT
CASRQGRGGRIDTQYF
>few|-|13|TRBV12-3/TRBV12-4|TRBJ1-5
TGTGCCAGCACACCCTCCAGGGCCCAGCCCCAGCATTTT
CASTPSRAQPQHF
>-|TRBD2|15|TRBV2|TRBJ2-4
TGTGCCAGCAGGCCGGGGGGGGCCGGAACAAACATTCAGTACTTC
CASRPGGAGTNIQYF
>-|-|13|TRBV7-3|TRBJ1-1
TGTGCCAGCAGCCTGACAGGCCCCTTTCAAGCTTTCTTT
CASSLTGPFQAFF
>-|TRBD1|15|TRBV2|TRBJ2-1
TGTGCCAGCAGTATGACAGGGGTCGAGTTTAATGAGCAGTTCTTC
CASSMTGVEFNEQFF
>-|TRBD1|13|TRBV7-8|TRBJ1-1
TGTGCCAGCAGCTTAACGACAGGGACTGAAGCTTTCTTT
CASSLTTGTEAFF
>-|-|13|TRBV6-5|TRBJ1-1
TGTGCCAGCAGTATGACAGCGAACACTGAAGCTTTCTTT
CASSMTANTEAFF
>-|TRBD1|15|TRBV9|TRBJ2-7
TGTGCCAGCAGCGCGGGGGACAGGAGATCGGACGAGCAGTACTTC
CASSAGDRRSDEQYF
>-|TRBD1|13|TRBV20-1|TRBJ1-2
TGCAGTGCTAGTCAGACAGGGGGTCATGGCTACACCTTC
CSASQTGGHGYTF
>once|-|13|TRBV7-2|TRBJ2-7
TGTGCCAGCAGCTTAGCGTCCAACTACGAGCAGTACTTC
CASSLASNYEQYF
>once|-|11|TRBV20-1|TRBJ2-7
TGCAGTGCTAGAGATCCCAGGGGCTACAGCTTC
CSARDPRGYSF
>-|TRBD1|13|TRBV7-8|TRBJ1-1
TGTGCCAGCAGCCAGGGACAGGGGGCTGAAGCTTTCTTT
CASSQGQGAEAFF
>-|-|13|TRBV11-3|TRBJ2-1
TGTGCCAGCAGACCGACAGTATACAATGAGCAGTTCTTC
CASRPTVYNEQFF
>-|-|15|TRBV21-1|TRBJ2-3
TGTGCCAGCAGCAAAGACTCGGGGGTAGTAGATACGCAGTATTTT
CASSKDSGVVDTQYF